These 7 T cell receptor beta chains were all obtained from the same sample, sequenced in a study of OX40 agonist ivuxolimab in advanced cancers. The method was immunoSEQ multiplex PCR; TCRdb's version includes in-frame clones alone and lacks a portion of them. The sample yields around 19,000 clones, 80% to 90% seen once. The sequencing used CD4+ or CD8+ T cells sorted from blood, collected in a trial of the OX40 agonist ivuxolimab. The receptors derive from an adult with an advanced solid tumor such as melanoma, head and neck, liver or kidney cancer.

The rearrangement uses TRBV9 and TRBJ2-7, with 12 bases identical to TRBD1. Germline assignment: CDR1 SGDLS and CDR2 YYNGEE. The CDR3 loop spans 15 amino acids. V gave up 3 bases and J gave up 6 bases; unmatched junction bases: 7. In nucleotides, the CDR3 is TGTGCCAGCAGCGCAGGGACAGGGGGCTTCGGCGAGCAGTACTTC. Protein product: CASSAGTGGFGEQYF.

Details on this clone: Sequence at one end of the junction differs from germline and may be a read error. The chain recombines TRBV25-1 with TRBJ2-1; D is unclear. This CDR3 has 14 residues. Germline CDR1 is MGHDK and CDR2 is SYGVNS. The DNA for the CDR3 is TGTGCCAGCAGTAAATACGTCCCTTGGGATGAGCAGTTCTTC. Its translation is CASSKYVPWDEQFF. The whole variable domain, filled in from reference TRBV25-1 and TRBJ2-1, reads EADIYQTPRYLVIGTGKKITLECSQTMGHDKMYWYQQDPGMELHLIHYSYGVNSTEKGDLSSESTVSRIRTEHFPLTLESARPSHTSQYLCASSKYVPWDEQFFGPGTRLTVL.

The CDR3 DNA reads as TGTGCCAGCAGCTTGGTGTCCGCCGAGCAGTACTTC. It is translated as CASSLVSAEQYF. The chain uses TRBV5-4 and TRBJ2-7; D ambiguous. This CDR3 is 12 amino acids long. Trimming took off 0 bases at V and 6 bases at J, with 7 bases between the two ends. Germline V CDR1 and CDR2: SGHNT, YYREEE (reference sequence).

In its sample, this clone is medium-sized. This rearrangement joins TRBV28 to TRBJ1-2, with a possible D match to TRBD1 (5 bases). This CDR3 spans 16 amino acids. V lost 4 bases and J lost 3, with 18 bases in between. The germline CDR1 and CDR2 sequences are MDHEN and SYDVKM. The CDR3 is CASSYVKGYLHYGYTF. The CDR3, as DNA: TGTGCCAGCAGTTATGTAAAGGGGTATCTGCACTATGGCTACACCTTC.

In this sample, this clone turned up once. The gene calls are TRBV15 and TRBJ1-2, with D possibly being TRBD1 (5 bases). Germline CDR1 reads LNHNV; CDR2 reads YYDKDF (reference sequence). The germline V and J ends were trimmed by 5 bases and 8 bases, with 18 bases remaining between them. This CDR3 spans 14 amino acids. Here the CDR3 reads CATSAPGTEEGYTF. CDR3 bases: TGTGCCACCAGCGCACCCGGGACCGAGGAGGGCTACACCTTC.

The gene calls are TRBV6-5 and TRBJ1-5; D is unresolved. V was trimmed by 6 bases and J by 1 base, leaving 13 bases between them. The germline gives CDR1 MNHEY, CDR2 SVGAGI. CDR3 length: 15 amino acids. The CDR3 sequence: CASRDYRGSNQPQHF. In DNA form, the CDR3 reads TGTGCCAGCAGAGACTACAGAGGGAGCAATCAGCCCCAGCATTTT.

This clone was recorded only once. The chain joins TRBV7-9 to TRBJ2-3, with unresolved D. The ends were cut back, 2 bases at V and 6 bases at J, with 6 bases in the middle. CDR3 length equals 12 residues. The germline V gene has CDR1 SEHNR and CDR2 FQNEAQ (reference sequence). CDR3 in amino acids: CASSLLGDTQYF. CDR3 coding DNA: TGTGCCAGCAGCTTACTAGGGGATACGCAGTATTTT.